This T cell receptor beta chain is from a study of CD8 T cells in Susac syndrome. A quantity of about 0.5 to 1 ug RNA underwent reverse transcription using random hexamers. A single record per CDR3 protein comes from TCRdb applying MiXCR to the immunoSEQ multiplex PCR reads. Of 69,000 or so distinct CDR3 sequences listed, approximately 93% were seen once; the top ten hold 0.45% to 0.65%. Trimming pared 4 bases from V and 0 bases from J, leaving 25 bases between. The CDR3 has 19 residues. In germline, CDR1 is SQVTM, CDR2 ANQGSEA. Sequencing targeted TCR beta in T cells from blood (CD8+ and CD4+). Multiple sclerosis controls were treatment-naive patients with stable or active relapsing-remitting disease. Isolation of CD8+ and CD4+ T cells was performed negatively, whereas enrichment of TEMRA cells was done by FACS.

This chain links TRBV29-1 with TRBJ2-1; D is uncertain. The receptor was derived from a human donor with multiple sclerosis. Source material: CD8+ T cells from PBMCs. The CDR3 DNA reads as TGCAGCGTTGGAGGTGTAGAGGAGACAAAGCATTCCTCCTACAATGAGCAGTTCTTC. This sequence encodes CSVGGVEETKHSSYNEQFF.